This is a list of T cell receptor beta chains from one sample in a study of blood T cell repertoires in COVID-19. The data were produced by immunoSEQ multiplex PCR, yet TCRdb's version contains in-frame clones alone and is incomplete. The sample holds around 120,000 clones, approximately 62% seen once. Material: peripheral blood. The receptors come from an elderly man with acute or convalescent COVID-19. Each CDR3 is given with its conserved first and last residue. The D gene is left open where the match is weak. Not every row has a clone size; where given, it reads once, few, many or a size class.

>-|TRBJ1-2|TRBV19|TRBD1
CASRSGQGYGYTF
TGTGCCAGTAGGTCGGGACAGGGATATGGCTACACCTTC
>-|TRBJ2-2|TRBV5-5|TRBD1
CASSLDTGGTGELFF
TGTGCCAGCAGCTTGGATACAGGGGGCACCGGGGAGCTGTTTTTT
>-|TRBJ1-5|TRBV3-1/TRBV3-2|-
CASSQGTRGQPQHF
TGTGCCAGCAGCCAAGGAACAAGGGGACAGCCCCAGCATTTT
>-|TRBJ1-5|TRBV6-1|-
CASSDLGTKDQPQHF
TGTGCCAGCAGTGATCTAGGGACAAAAGATCAGCCCCAGCATTTT
>-|TRBJ2-2|TRBV11-2|-
CASSLKPTAELFF
TGTGCCAGCAGCTTGAAGCCAACCGCTGAGCTGTTTTTT
>-|TRBJ2-2|TRBV7-2|-
CASSLSNTGELFF
TGTGCCAGCAGCTTATCTAACACCGGGGAGCTGTTTTTT
>-|TRBJ2-2|TRBV5-4|TRBD2
CASREGLAGGTGELFF
TGTGCCAGCAGGGAAGGGTTAGCGGGCGGCACCGGGGAGCTGTTTTTT
>few|TRBJ2-1|TRBV7-9|-
CASRVGLAQNEQFF
TGTGCCAGCAGGGTGGGTCTAGCTCAGAATGAGCAGTTCTTC
>-|TRBJ2-3|TRBV6-2/TRBV6-3|TRBD2
CASSYFSPGTSATDTQYF
TGTGCCAGCAGTTACTTTTCCCCCGGGACTAGCGCCACAGATACGCAGTATTTT
>-|TRBJ2-1|TRBV18|TRBD2
CASSLGLAGGNNEQFF
TGTGCCAGCTCACTTGGACTAGCGGGAGGGAACAATGAGCAGTTCTTC
>-|TRBJ1-1|TRBV6-5|TRBD1
CASTLTGGNTEAFF
TGTGCCAGCACCCTGACAGGGGGGAACACTGAAGCTTTCTTT
>-|TRBJ2-7|TRBV6-5|-
CASRPGHPYEQYF
TGTGCCAGCAGGCCGGGACATCCTTACGAGCAGTACTTC
>-|TRBJ2-7|TRBV15|TRBD2
CATSRGSASGRGEQYF
TGTGCCACCAGCAGAGGATCGGCTAGCGGGAGGGGAGAGCAGTACTTC
>-|TRBJ2-7|TRBV5-1|-
CASSFTGDYEQYF
TGCGCCAGCAGCTTTACAGGAGACTACGAGCAGTACTTC
>-|TRBJ2-5|TRBV7-2|TRBD1
CASSLPRQGPVEETQYF
TGTGCCAGCAGCCTTCCTCGACAGGGGCCGGTAGAAGAGACCCAGTACTTC
>-|TRBJ1-2|TRBV7-2|TRBD1
CASSLANFGQGAKGYTF
TGTGCCAGCAGCTTAGCAAACTTCGGACAGGGGGCTAAGGGCTACACCTTC
>-|TRBJ2-7|TRBV11-2|TRBD1
CASSFYGTGGDEQYF
TGTGCCAGCAGCTTTTACGGGACAGGGGGCGACGAGCAGTACTTC
>-|TRBJ2-6|TRBV9|TRBD1
CASSVEGTVSGANVLTF
TGTGCCAGCAGCGTAGAGGGGACAGTTTCTGGGGCCAACGTCCTGACTTTC
>-|TRBJ1-4|TRBV19|TRBD1
CASSKGTEAGKLFF
TGTGCCAGTAGTAAAGGGACAGAGGCCGGAAAACTGTTTTTT
>-|TRBJ2-1|TRBV2|TRBD2
CASTGETSSYNEQFF
TGTGCCAGCACTGGGGAGACTAGCAGTTACAATGAGCAGTTCTTC
>-|TRBJ2-3|TRBV6-5|-
CASSPSSDTQYF
TGTGCCAGCAGTCCGTCCTCCGATACGCAGTATTTT
>-|TRBJ2-1|TRBV6-5|TRBD2
CATGLAEDLEQFF
TGTGCCACTGGACTAGCGGAGGATCTTGAGCAGTTCTTC
>few|TRBJ1-2|TRBV6-2/TRBV6-3|-
CASSYSQGGYTF
TGTGCCAGCAGTTACTCCCAGGGTGGCTACACCTTC
>-|TRBJ2-3|TRBV7-9|TRBD2
CASSPGLAKDTQYF
TGTGCCAGCAGCCCGGGACTAGCGAAAGATACGCAGTATTTT
>-|TRBJ2-1|TRBV10-1|TRBD1
CASSESGTGNNEQFF
TGCGCCAGCAGTGAGTCTGGGACAGGGAACAATGAGCAGTTCTTC
>-|TRBJ2-7|TRBV2|-
CASRVQDRTYEQYF
TGTGCCAGCAGGGTGCAGGACAGAACCTACGAGCAGTACTTC